This T cell receptor beta chain was recovered during a study of Ad26.COV2.S vaccination and SARS-CoV-2 variants (dated by TCRdb to the early 2020s). Describing the broader study: Vaccine-arm donors were drawn from COV1001, a multicentre, randomized, double-blind, placebo-controlled phase I-IIa trial of Ad26.COV2.S in healthy adults. A total of approximately 30 samples were included in the TCR-sequenced set, comprising some 20 Ad26.COV2.S vaccine recipients, 5 placebo recipients and 8 SARS-CoV-2 convalescent individuals. The specificity and breadth of SARS-CoV-2-reactive T cell receptors after Ad26.COV2.S vaccination were assessed by TCRbeta repertoire sequencing. Participants in the trial were split at random into five groups of five each, receiving low-dose or high-dose Ad26.COV2.S once or twice, or else placebo on both occasions. Dosing of Ad26.COV2.S was intramuscular, at either 5x10^10 or 1x10^11 viral particles, delivered as one shot or as two shots spaced 56 days apart. Throughout the experiments and outcome assessment, investigators stayed blinded to trial group allocation.

The immunoSEQ Assay was used to sequence TCRbeta CDR3 regions. After extraction, genomic DNA underwent amplification by bias-controlled multiplex PCR, followed by high-throughput sequencing. The original methods were these. Collapsing and filtering of sequences were performed to quantify the absolute abundance of each unique TCRbeta CDR3 region. T cell fraction was estimated by normalization of TCRbeta template counts to usable DNA, with usable DNA being measured through amplification of reference genes present in all nucleated cells. Repertoire TCRs were annotated as SARS-CoV-2-specific by exact matching of V gene, CDR3 amino acid sequence and J gene to a known reactive TCR set. The reference SARS-CoV-2 TCR set was obtained from MIRA and was filtered for enrichment in COVID-19-positive ImmuneCODE repertoires, whereby public or cross-reactive TCRs were removed. Using the MIRA antigens, annotated TCRs were further analysed by specific ORF or by position within an ORF. Breadth was defined as the number of annotated unique rearrangements divided by the total number of unique productive rearrangements, and depth was defined as the summed frequency of the annotated unique rearrangements. Two-sided Wilcoxon rank-sum tests were used to compare TCR breadth between groups. TCRdb retrieved this table from immuneACCESS and kept in-frame rearrangements only. Not all clones are present; in checked studies, unresolved V genes account for under half, and no reason is known for the remainder. The V and J calls and the clone size are those of that table, but D and trimming were determined from the DNA. The sample yields a few hundred thousand clones; roughly 90% were counted once. The top ten clones comprise 4.5% to 7% of the sample.

Including the terminal cysteine and phenylalanine, the CDR3 comprises 13 residues. The entry retains the CDR3 DNA only, 39 bases that are in frame from base 1. The germline V gene specifies SNHLY as CDR1 and FYNNEI as CDR2. V and J are truncated by 2 bases and 10 bases respectively, leaving an intervening sequence of 14 bases. The treatment or condition label, read with the paper, signifies: around 19 received Ad26.COV2.S at low or high dose, single or two shots; 5 received placebo; per-sample allocation not given. Repertoires of vaccine and placebo recipients were sequenced from samples collected on day 63 after the first injection. In Cohort 1b, some 25 adults aged 18-55 years were enrolled at a single site in Boston, USA, between 29 July and 7 August 2020. Ad26.COV2.S was a replication-incompetent adenovirus type 26 vector expressing a prefusion-stabilized SARS-CoV-2 spike protein from the original Wuhan strain.

In this sample, this clone turned up once. Its binding antigen is unknown. Per-base qualities were not stored, and no clone one base away is much larger. General conclusions and limits of the study: The authors noted that total T cell responses may have been underestimated by the TCR breadth and depth analyses. Spike-specific TCR breadth was higher in Ad26.COV2.S recipients than in placebo recipients (P = 0.0014). The study lacked the statistical power to compare responses across vaccine doses or regimens. Substantial breadth of spike-specific CD8+ and CD4+ T cell responses was reported after vaccination. Non-spike TCR breadth was comparable between vaccine and placebo recipients, consistent with the vaccine containing only spike.

The chain couples TRBV2 to TRBJ1-1, with the D gene too uncertain to name. The specimen comprised peripheral blood, sampled in a trial of Ad26.COV2.S vaccine versus placebo. The sequence derives from a person between 18 and 65 years old who received the Ad26.COV2.S COVID-19 vaccine or a placebo. The bases are TGTGCCAGCAGTGAAAAGGGAGGAAAGGCAGCTTTCTTT. This sequence encodes CASSEKGGKAAFF.